This TCR beta chain emerged from a study of early T cells in non-severe SARS-CoV-2 infection. This clonotype was picked up many times. TCRdb redid the calling of the 5' RACE reads with MiXCR, one entry per CDR3 protein. The data contain almost 30,000 distinct CDR3 sequences, approximately 5.4% of them singletons. The CDR3 runs 18 residues. V was pared by 2 bases and J by 4 bases, with 11 bases of the junction left unmatched. The germline V gene has CDR1 MNHEY and CDR2 SVGEGT. Sequenced sample: whole blood. The TCR sequence derives from an adult who was a healthcare worker with PCR-confirmed SARS-CoV-2 infection or an uninfected control (not recorded which). The J gene is TRBJ1-5, the V gene TRBV6-2 or TRBV6-3, with 10 bases identical to TRBD1. As DNA, the CDR3 is TGTGCCAGCAGTTACACCGGGACAGGGGCTCCTCTTAATCAGCCCCAGCATTTT. This encodes CASSYTGTGAPLNQPQHF.